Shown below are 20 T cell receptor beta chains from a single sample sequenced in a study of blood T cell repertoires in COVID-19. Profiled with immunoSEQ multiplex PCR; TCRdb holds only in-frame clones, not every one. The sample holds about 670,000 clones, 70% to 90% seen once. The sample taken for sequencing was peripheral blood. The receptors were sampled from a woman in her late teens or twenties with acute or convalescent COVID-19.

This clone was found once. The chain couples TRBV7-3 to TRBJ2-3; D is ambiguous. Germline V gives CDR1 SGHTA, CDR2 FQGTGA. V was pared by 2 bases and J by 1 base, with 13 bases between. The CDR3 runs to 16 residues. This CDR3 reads CASSLEHGWGTDTQYF. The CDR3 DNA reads TGTGCCAGCAGCTTAGAGCACGGGTGGGGCACAGATACGCAGTATTTT.

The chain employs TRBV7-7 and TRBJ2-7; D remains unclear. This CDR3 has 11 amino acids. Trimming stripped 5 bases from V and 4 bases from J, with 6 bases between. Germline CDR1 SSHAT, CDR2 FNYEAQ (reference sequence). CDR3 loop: CASSPRYEQYF. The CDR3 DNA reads TGTGCCAGCAGCCCGAGGTACGAGCAGTACTTC.

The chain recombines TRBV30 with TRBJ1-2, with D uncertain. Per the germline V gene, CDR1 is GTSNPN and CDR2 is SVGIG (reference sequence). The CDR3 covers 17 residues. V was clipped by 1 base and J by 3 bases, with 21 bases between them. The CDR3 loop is CAWSGWARPRRHYGYTF. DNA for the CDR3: TGTGCCTGGAGTGGTTGGGCCCGTCCTCGTCGGCACTATGGCTACACCTTC.

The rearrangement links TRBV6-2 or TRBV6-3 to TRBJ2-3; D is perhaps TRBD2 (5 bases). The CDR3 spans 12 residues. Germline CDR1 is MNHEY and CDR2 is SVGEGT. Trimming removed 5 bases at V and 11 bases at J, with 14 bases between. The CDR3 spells CASSAGVWGQYF. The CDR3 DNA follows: TGTGCCAGCAGTGCCGGGGTCTGGGGGCAGTATTTT.

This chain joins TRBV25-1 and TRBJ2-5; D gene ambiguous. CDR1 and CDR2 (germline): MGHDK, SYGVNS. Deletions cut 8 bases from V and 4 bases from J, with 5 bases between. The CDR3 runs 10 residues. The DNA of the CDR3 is TGTGCCAGCGAGCGAGAGACCCAGTACTTC. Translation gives CASERETQYF.

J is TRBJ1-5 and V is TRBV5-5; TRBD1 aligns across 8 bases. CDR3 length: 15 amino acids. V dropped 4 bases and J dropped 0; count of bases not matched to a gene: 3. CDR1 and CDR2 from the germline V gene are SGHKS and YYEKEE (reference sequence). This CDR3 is CASSVGQDSNQPQHF. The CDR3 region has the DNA TGTGCCAGCAGCGTGGGACAGGATAGCAATCAGCCCCAGCATTTT.

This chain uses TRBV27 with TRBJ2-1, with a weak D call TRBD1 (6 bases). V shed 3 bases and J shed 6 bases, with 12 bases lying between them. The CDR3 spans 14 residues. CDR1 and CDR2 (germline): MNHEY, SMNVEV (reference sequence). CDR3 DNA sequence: TGTGCCAGCAGTTTCAGGGGACGAACCAATGAGCAGTTCTTC. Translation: CASSFRGRTNEQFF.

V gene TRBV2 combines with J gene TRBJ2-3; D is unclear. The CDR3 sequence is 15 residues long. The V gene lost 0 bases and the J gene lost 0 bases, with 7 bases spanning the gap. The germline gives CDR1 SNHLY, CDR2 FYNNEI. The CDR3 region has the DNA TGTGCCAGCAGTGAAGCATCAAGCAGCACAGATACGCAGTATTTT. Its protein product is CASSEASSSTDTQYF.

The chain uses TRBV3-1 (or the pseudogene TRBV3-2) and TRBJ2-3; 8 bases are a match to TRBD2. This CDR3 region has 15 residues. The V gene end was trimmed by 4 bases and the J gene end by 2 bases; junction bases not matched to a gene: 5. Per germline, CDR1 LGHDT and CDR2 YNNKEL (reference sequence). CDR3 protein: CASSPNSGITDTQYF. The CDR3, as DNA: TGTGCCAGCAGCCCCAATAGCGGGATCACAGATACGCAGTATTTT.

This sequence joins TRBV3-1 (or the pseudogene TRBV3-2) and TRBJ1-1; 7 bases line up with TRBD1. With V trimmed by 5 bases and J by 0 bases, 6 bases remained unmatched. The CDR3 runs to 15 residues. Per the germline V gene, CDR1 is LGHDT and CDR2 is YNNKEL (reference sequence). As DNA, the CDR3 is TGTGCCAGCAGCGCCACGGGACAGATGAACACTGAAGCTTTCTTT. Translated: CASSATGQMNTEAFF.

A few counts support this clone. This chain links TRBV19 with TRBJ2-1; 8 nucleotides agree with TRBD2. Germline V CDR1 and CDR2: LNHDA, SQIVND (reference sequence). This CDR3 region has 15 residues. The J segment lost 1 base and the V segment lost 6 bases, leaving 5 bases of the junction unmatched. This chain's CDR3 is CASRERGPSYNEQFF. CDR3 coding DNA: TGTGCCAGTAGAGAGCGGGGGCCTTCCTACAATGAGCAGTTCTTC.

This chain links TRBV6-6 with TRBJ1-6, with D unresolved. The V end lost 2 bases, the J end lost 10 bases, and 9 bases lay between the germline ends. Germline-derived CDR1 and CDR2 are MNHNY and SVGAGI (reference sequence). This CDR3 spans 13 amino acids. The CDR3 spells CASSYLTGSPLHF. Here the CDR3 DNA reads TGTGCCAGCAGTTACCTCACGGGGTCACCCCTCCACTTT.

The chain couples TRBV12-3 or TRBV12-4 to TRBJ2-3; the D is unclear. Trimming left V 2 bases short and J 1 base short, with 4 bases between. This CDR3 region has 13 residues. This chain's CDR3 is CASSLRGTDTQYF. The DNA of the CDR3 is TGTGCCAGCAGTTTACGGGGCACAGATACGCAGTATTTT.

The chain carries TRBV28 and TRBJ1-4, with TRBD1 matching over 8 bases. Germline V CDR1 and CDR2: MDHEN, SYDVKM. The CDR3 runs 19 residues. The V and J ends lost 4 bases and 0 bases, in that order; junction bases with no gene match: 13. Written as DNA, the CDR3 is TGTGCCAGCAGTTACCCCTCGACAGGGGATGTTTCAACTAATGAAAAACTGTTTTTT. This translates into CASSYPSTGDVSTNEKLFF.

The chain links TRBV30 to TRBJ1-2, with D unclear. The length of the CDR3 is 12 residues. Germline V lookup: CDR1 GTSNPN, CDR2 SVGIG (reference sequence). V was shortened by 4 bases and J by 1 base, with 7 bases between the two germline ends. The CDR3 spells CAWNEVNYGYTF. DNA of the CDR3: TGTGCCTGGAACGAGGTTAACTATGGCTACACCTTC.

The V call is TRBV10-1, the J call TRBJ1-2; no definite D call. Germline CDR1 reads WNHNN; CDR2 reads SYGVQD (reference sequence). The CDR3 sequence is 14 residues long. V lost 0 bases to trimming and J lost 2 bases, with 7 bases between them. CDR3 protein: CASSESGGNYGYTF. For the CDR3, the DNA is TGCGCCAGCAGTGAGTCGGGCGGGAACTATGGCTACACCTTC.

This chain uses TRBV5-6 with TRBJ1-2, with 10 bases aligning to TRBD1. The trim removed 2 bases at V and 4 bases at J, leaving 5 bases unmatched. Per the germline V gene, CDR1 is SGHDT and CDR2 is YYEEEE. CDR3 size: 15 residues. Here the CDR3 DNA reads TGTGCCAGCAGCTTCGGGACAGGGGATTCCTATGGCTACACCTTC. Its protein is CASSFGTGDSYGYTF.

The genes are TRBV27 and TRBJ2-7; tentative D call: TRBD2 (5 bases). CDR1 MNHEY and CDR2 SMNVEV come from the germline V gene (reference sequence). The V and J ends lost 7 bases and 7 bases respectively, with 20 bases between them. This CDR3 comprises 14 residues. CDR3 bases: TGTGCCAGCATAGAGGCGGGTCCCGCCGGGGAGCAGTACTTC. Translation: CASIEAGPAGEQYF.

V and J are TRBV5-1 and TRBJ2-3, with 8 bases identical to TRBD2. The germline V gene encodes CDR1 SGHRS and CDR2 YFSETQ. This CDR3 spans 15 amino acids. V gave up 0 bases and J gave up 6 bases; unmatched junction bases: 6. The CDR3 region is CASSLGRGGSDTQYF. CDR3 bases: TGCGCCAGCAGCTTGGGACGGGGGGGCTCGGATACGCAGTATTTT.

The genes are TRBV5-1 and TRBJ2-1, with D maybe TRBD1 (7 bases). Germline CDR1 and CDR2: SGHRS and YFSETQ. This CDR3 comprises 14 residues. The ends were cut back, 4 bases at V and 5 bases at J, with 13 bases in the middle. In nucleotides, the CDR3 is TGCGCCAGCAGCGCGGGACAGAGCGACAATGAGCAGTTCTTC. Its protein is CASSAGQSDNEQFF. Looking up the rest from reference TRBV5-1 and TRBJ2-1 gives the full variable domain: KAGVTQTPRYLIKTRGQQVTLSCSPISGHRSVSWYQQTPGQGLQFLFEYFSETQRNKGNFPGRFSGRQFSNSRSEMNVSTLELGDSALYLCASSAGQSDNEQFFGPGTRLTVL.